Listed below are T cell receptor beta chains from one sample, sequenced in a study of shared clonotypes between healthy human individuals. Some clones are missing from TCRdb's copy, which holds only in-frame ones; the method was immunoSEQ multiplex PCR. The top ten hold about 1.5% of the sample, which has about a million clones, about 74% seen once. Sequencing input: memory CD4+ T cells sorted from blood. These TCRs come from a man aged 18 to 35 in good health. CDR3s include the opening cysteine and the closing phenylalanine or tryptophan. D genes are given only for firm matches.

cdr3_aa	j_call	v_call	d_call
CAWSAGQPGNTIYF	TRBJ1-3	TRBV30	TRBD1
CATSRDVSNQPQHF	TRBJ1-5	TRBV15	.
CASRTGINTGELFF	TRBJ2-2	TRBV7-6	TRBD1
CASSWGDSGGNSPLHF	TRBJ1-6	TRBV28	.
CASSYGYGYTF	TRBJ1-2	TRBV5-6	.
CASSLGTGNQPQHF	TRBJ1-5	TRBV2	TRBD1
CASSYSGTSYEQYF	TRBJ2-7	TRBV6-6	TRBD2
CAISEAGRGYSYEQYF	TRBJ2-7	TRBV10-3	.
CASSFEGTETQYF	TRBJ2-5	TRBV5-1	.
CASSQEGGGARETQYF	TRBJ2-5	TRBV4-2	TRBD2
CASSVAPGKETQYF	TRBJ2-5	TRBV9	.
CASSQEFSAPTRSYEQYF	TRBJ2-7	TRBV4-1	.
CASSVGGLQETQYF	TRBJ2-5	TRBV5-4	.
CASSPGTGAIIRAFF	TRBJ1-1	TRBV18	TRBD1
CASSLGARGVTGELFF	TRBJ2-2	TRBV5-1	.
CASSRGRSGFGELFF	TRBJ2-2	TRBV7-9	.
CASSEQGRGETQYF	TRBJ2-5	TRBV2	.
CASSESGGQRARDTQYF	TRBJ2-3	TRBV25-1	TRBD1
CASSVASGYQETQYF	TRBJ2-5	TRBV9	TRBD2
CASSAGTSNTEAFF	TRBJ1-1	TRBV6-1	.
CASSTTTGGLEKLFF	TRBJ1-4	TRBV6-5	TRBD1
CASSRKRTGGSSGELFF	TRBJ2-2	TRBV5-8	TRBD1
CASSQDKAVKTQYF	TRBJ2-5	TRBV4-1	.
CATRKGGADTEAFF	TRBJ1-1	TRBV19	.
CASSLTRGIAGGEQYF	TRBJ2-7	TRBV7-2	TRBD2